This passage covers 11 T cell receptor beta chains from one sample sequenced in a study of T cells in Graves' hyperthyroidism and ophthalmopathy. Amplification targeted TCR beta CDR3 regions from RNA transcripts. RT-PCR in the first round (using the HTBI primer set) targeted the TCR CDR3. TCRdb analysed the multiplex PCR reads with MiXCR anew, one entry per CDR3 protein. The profile shows some 270,000 distinct CDR3 sequences, roughly 14% of them singletons. Sequencing was done on a sample of blood. These receptor sequences come from a woman aged 30 to 39 with Graves' hyperthyroidism that later progressed to Graves' ophthalmopathy.

This chain uses TRBV4-3 with TRBJ1-3, with D possibly TRBD1 on 5 matching bases. The germline CDR1 and CDR2 sequences are LGHNA and YSLEER. CDR3 size: 13 residues. The V and J ends lost 4 bases and 10 bases respectively, with 14 bases between them. CDR3 amino acids: CASSRQQVDTIYF. The CDR3 region has the DNA TGCGCCAGCAGCCGTCAACAGGTGGATACCATATATTTT.

This clonotype occurred many times. The chain is built from TRBV12-3 or TRBV12-4 and TRBJ2-2, with 10 nucleotides matching TRBD1. Germline trimming cut 5 bases from V and 4 bases from J; bases unmatched to any gene: 4. The CDR3 consists of 15 residues. The CDR3 sequence: CASSPRTGGTGELFF. The DNA for the CDR3 is TGTGCCAGCAGTCCCAGGACAGGGGGCACCGGGGAGCTGTTTTTT.

This clonotype has more than one count but fewer than ten. V and J are TRBV9 and TRBJ2-1; D is possibly TRBD2 (6 bases). Germline V gene sequence: CDR1 SGDLS, CDR2 YYNGEE. V was shortened by 2 bases and J by 4 bases, with 16 bases between the two germline ends. The CDR3 covers 16 residues. CDR3 loop: CASSVGGRSFYNEQFF. The CDR3 nucleotides are TGTGCCAGCAGCGTCGGAGGGAGATCGTTTTACAATGAGCAGTTCTTC.

This clonotype was detected ten times or more. The chain carries TRBV11-2 and TRBJ2-3; D not resolved. The V end was cut by 1 base, the J end by 5 bases, with 16 bases between. Germline-derived CDR1 and CDR2 are SGHAT and FQNNGV. The CDR3 is 16 residues long. CDR3 bases: TGTGCCAGCAGCTTAGGTCTTGGTTCAGAAGGAGATACGCAGTATTTT. The encoded protein is CASSLGLGSEGDTQYF. Looking up the rest from reference TRBV11-2 and TRBJ2-3 gives the full variable domain: EAGVAQSPRYKIIEKRQSVAFWCNPISGHATLYWYQQILGQGPKLLIQFQNNGVVDDSQLPKDRFSAERLKGVDSTLKIQPAKLEDSAVYLCASSLGLGSEGDTQYFGPGTRLTVL.

This clonotype was recorded a few times. The V gene is TRBV7-9, the J gene TRBJ2-7, with 7 bases matching TRBD2. CDR3 size: 14 residues. The V gene end was trimmed by 2 bases and the J gene end by 4 bases; junction bases not matched to a gene: 5. In germline, CDR1 is SEHNR, CDR2 FQNEAQ (reference sequence). The CDR3 reads CASSLNRRGYEQYF. The CDR3 nucleotides are TGTGCCAGCAGCTTAAACAGGCGGGGGTACGAGCAGTACTTC.

This clonotype was seen a handful of times. This CDR3 is CASSVWEDTQYF. As DNA, the CDR3 is TGTGCCAGCAGTGTTTGGGAGGATACGCAGTATTTT. The chain employs TRBV2 and TRBJ2-3; D is perhaps TRBD2 (5 bases). CDR1 is SNHLY and CDR2 is FYNNEI in the germline V gene. CDR3 length: 12 residues. V was trimmed by 4 bases and J by 6 bases, leaving 8 bases between them.

This clonotype was seen a few times. The chain uses TRBV19 and TRBJ2-7; D might be TRBD1 (6 bases). Germline V lookup: CDR1 LNHDA, CDR2 SQIVND (reference sequence). The V end was cut by 5 bases, the J end by 4 bases, with 15 bases between. CDR3 length equals 14 residues. The CDR3, as DNA: TGTGCCAGTAGTCCACAGGGTCGGGTTTACGAGCAGTACTTC. Protein product: CASSPQGRVYEQYF.

The chain employs TRBV19 and TRBJ2-2; no clear D gene. V lost 4 bases to trimming and J lost 7 bases, with 4 bases between them. The CDR3 sequence is 11 residues long. Germline lookup yields CDR1 LNHDA and CDR2 SQIVND (reference sequence). The CDR3 loop is CASSSHGELFF. The CDR3 region has the DNA TGTGCCAGTAGTAGTCACGGGGAGCTGTTTTTT.

This clonotype was counted at least ten times. V gene TRBV7-9 combines with J gene TRBJ2-3; 9 bases match TRBD2. Germline CDR1 reads SEHNR; CDR2 reads FQNEAQ (reference sequence). This CDR3 is 16 amino acids long. Germline trimming cut 4 bases from V and 0 bases from J; bases unmatched to any gene: 5. For the CDR3, the DNA is TGTGCCAGCAGCTCGACTAGCGGATCTAGCACAGATACGCAGTATTTT. It is translated as CASSSTSGSSTDTQYF.

This clonotype was picked up many times. The chain carries TRBV30 and TRBJ1-5; TRBD1 is a possible D gene (5 bases). V was pared by 2 bases and J by 5 bases, with 10 bases between. This CDR3 comprises 13 residues. Per germline, CDR1 GTSNPN and CDR2 SVGIG (reference sequence). CDR3 loop: CAWSNWGDQPQHF. In nucleotides, the CDR3 is TGTGCCTGGAGTAACTGGGGCGATCAGCCCCAGCATTTT. The full variable domain, completed using reference TRBV30 and TRBJ1-5, is SQTIHQWPATLVQPVGSPLSLECTVEGTSNPNLYWYRQAAGRGLQLLFYSVGIGQISSEVPQNLSASRPQDRQFILSSKKLLLSDSGFYLCAWSNWGDQPQHFGDGTRLSIL.

There are many counts of this clonotype. This chain connects TRBV29-1 to TRBJ2-7; D gene uncertain. The germline gives CDR1 SQVTM, CDR2 ANQGSEA. Trimming removed 1 base from V and 1 base from J, with 11 bases in between. This CDR3 region has 14 residues. The CDR3 sequence is CSVEAPGSSYEQYF. CDR3 nucleotides: TGCAGCGTTGAAGCCCCCGGGTCTTCCTACGAGCAGTACTTC.